Listed here is a single TCR beta chain. Antigen unknown. The CDR3 extends over 13 amino acids. The V end lost 6 bases, the J end lost 7 bases, and 16 bases lay between the germline ends. This sample is part of a study of T-cell reconstitution after alpha-beta-depleted transplantation in children. Overall study results and limits: Approximately two months post-transplant, alpha-beta T cells reportedly originated from several hundred expanded graft clones. The high TCRbeta diversity at day 60 in some patients came from surviving recipient T cells and thymic progenitors.

A library of TCRbeta sequences, prepared with unique molecular identifiers, was generated. TCRdb ran MiXCR on the PCR reads and lists one entry per CDR3 protein. The data hold 800,000 to 1,000,000 distinct CDR3 sequences, with about 26% observed a single time. The receptor's source is a boy younger than two who had a stem cell transplant for SCID, so the T cells may come from the graft donor. The rearrangement uses TRBV12-3 or TRBV12-4 and TRBJ2-7; D unclear. The sample in question was PBMCs, mostly from graft donor cells, obtained 360 days after TCRalphabeta/CD19-depleted stem cell transplant. The CDR3 sequence is CASRPDPRVEQYF. CDR3 sequence (DNA): TGTGCCAGCAGGCCGGACCCCCGCGTGGAGCAGTACTTC.